The sequence of this T cell receptor (beta chain) was determined in a study of shared clonotypes between healthy human individuals. CDR1 MDHEN and CDR2 SYDVKM come from the germline V gene. With V trimmed by 3 bases and J by 6 bases, 6 bases remained unmatched. CDR3 size: 15 residues. About this clone: Its specificity is unknown.

Study results and limitations: Only a few donors were included, so the genetic and exposure-history diversity represented was limited.

Deep-level assay runs were performed. Unsorted PBMC DNA was sequenced on ten immunoSEQ deep assay plates. Sequencing used immunoSEQ multiplex PCR; TCRdb keeps in-frame clones, though not all of them. The table shows roughly 490,000 clones, with 70% to 80% occurring only once. Specimen: PBMCs. This chain joins TRBV28 and TRBJ2-4; TRBD1 agrees at 9 bases. This receptor was taken from a middle-aged woman in good health. Some clones in this sample may be carry-over from other donors' samples. CDR3 sequence: CASSFRDRVANIQYF. The CDR3 DNA follows: TGTGCCAGCAGTTTCCGGGACAGGGTAGCAAACATTCAGTACTTC.